Reported below is one T cell receptor beta chain. Its antigen is currently unknown. The sample carries other DNA sequences with the same CDR3. This specimen belongs to a study of OX40 agonist ivuxolimab in advanced cancers. Study-wide context: Ivuxolimab is an agonistic anti-OX40 (CD134) antibody, and patients were treated with it. Prior anti-PD-1, anti-PD-L1 or anti-CTLA-4 therapy was allowed; around 40% had some. General observations from the study: CD4+ and CD8+ blood T cells expanded clonally by week 6 at 0.1 to 3.0 mg/kg.

Blood was sampled at baseline, cycle 4 day 1, and cycle 7 day 1. Profiling relied on immunoSEQ multiplex PCR, and the TCRdb table lists in-frame clones only, not all of them. Of some 52,000 clones detected, around 94% appear once; the ten largest clones hold roughly an eighth. Germline assignment: CDR1 ENHRY and CDR2 SYGVKD. V lost 0 bases, J lost 0 bases, and 8 bases lay in between. This CDR3 has 15 amino acids. This chain links TRBV10-3 with TRBJ1-1, with D possibly matching TRBD1 (5 bases). The origin of this receptor is an adult with an advanced solid tumor such as melanoma, head and neck, liver or kidney cancer. The sample here was CD4+ or CD8+ T cells sorted from blood, taken in a trial of the OX40 agonist ivuxolimab. The CDR3 protein is CAISESGQMNTEAFF. The CDR3 DNA is TGTGCCATCAGTGAGTCGGGGCAAATGAACACTGAAGCTTTCTTT.